The 3 T cell receptor beta chains reported below all come from one sample, sequenced in a study of control samples from healthy donors and cancer patients (dated by TCRdb to the early 2020s). Libraries were prepared through the immunoSEQ multiplex PCR assay. Entries here come from immuneACCESS through TCRdb and include only in-frame sequences with V and J called. Some clones fail to appear in such tables; in the studies checked, an unresolved V gene covers under half of the shortfall, and the cause of the remainder is unknown. In all, the sample holds around 200,000 clones, and over 85% of those were seen once. The top ten hold 1.4% to 1.5% of the sample. The specimen sequenced was blood. The receptors shown here come from a man between 18 and 29 years old in good health.

The J gene is TRBJ1-4, the V gene TRBV2; the D is unclear. Germline V gene data show CDR1 as SNHLY and CDR2 as FYNNEI. The V end was cut by 6 bases, the J end by 2 bases, with 13 bases between. This CDR3 has 15 residues. This chain's CDR3 is CASRGFIVTNEKLFF. The DNA for the CDR3 is TGTGCCAGCAGGGGGTTTATCGTTACTAATGAAAAACTGTTTTTT.

V and J are TRBV10-3 and TRBJ1-4; D may be TRBD1 (5 bases). CDR1 and CDR2 from the germline V gene are ENHRY and SYGVKD. The CDR3 sequence is 14 residues long. The V and J ends lost 11 bases and 0 bases respectively, with 13 bases between them. In nucleotides, the CDR3 is TGTGCCTCAACGGGGGATCCAACTAATGAAAAACTGTTTTTT. Residues: CASTGDPTNEKLFF.

The chain employs TRBV7-2 and TRBJ1-2; D unresolved. The germline gives CDR1 SGHTA, CDR2 FQGNSA. V was trimmed by 5 bases and J by 2 bases, leaving 12 bases between them. This CDR3 comprises 14 residues. CDR3 in DNA: TGTGCCAGCAGCCCCGGGAGCCAGAACTATGGCTACACCTTC. Translating gives CASSPGSQNYGYTF.